The 27 T cell receptor beta chains below come from one sample, sequenced in a study of T cells after yellow fever vaccination. One entry per CDR3 protein results from TCRdb running MiXCR on the 5' RACE reads. The data hold 450,000 to 650,000 distinct CDR3 sequences, with less than 25% observed a single time. The source was PBMCs, collected roughly 20 days after the first yellow fever vaccination. The receptor set was obtained from a young man who received the YFV17D yellow fever vaccine.

The chain combines TRBV11-1 with TRBJ2-5; 8 bases fit TRBD1. Germline loops: CDR1 SGHAT, CDR2 FQDESV (reference sequence). The CDR3 loop spans 14 amino acids. V shed 4 bases and J 1 base; nucleotides not matched to a gene: 2. CDR3 coding DNA: TGTGCCAGCAGCTGGGGACAGGTCCAAGAGACCCAGTACTTC. This gives the protein CASSWGQVQETQYF. Variable domain in full (rest from reference TRBV11-1 and TRBJ2-5): EAEVAQSPRYKITEKSQAVAFWCDPISGHATLYWYRQILGQGPELLVQFQDESVVDDSQLPKDRFSAERLKGVDSTLKIQPAELGDSAMYLCASSWGQVQETQYFGPGTRLLVL.

The rearrangement uses TRBV11-2 and TRBJ2-7; 10 bases line up with TRBD2. Trimming took 0 bases from V and 1 from J; bases not matched to a gene: 0. This CDR3 has 15 residues. Germline V gene data show CDR1 as SGHAT and CDR2 as FQNNGV. As DNA, the CDR3 is TGTGCCAGCAGCTTAGAACTAGCGGGGTCCTACGAGCAGTACGTC. This translates into CASSLELAGSYEQYV.

To note about this clonotype: One end of the junction fails to match germline, which may point to a read error. The rearrangement joins TRBV19 to TRBJ1-1, with D perhaps TRBD1 (6 bases). CDR3 size: 12 residues. Germline lookup yields CDR1 LNHDA and CDR2 SQIVND (reference sequence). CDR3 sequence reads: CASRIGGTEAFF. Here the CDR3 DNA reads TGTGCCAGTAGAATAGGGGGCACTGAAGCTTTCTTT.

This clonotype has more than one count but fewer than ten. The V call is TRBV7-2, the J call TRBJ2-5, with 10 bases identical to TRBD2. Germline V CDR1 and CDR2: SGHTA, FQGNSA. The CDR3 sequence is 14 residues long. The junction had 4 bases not matched to a gene; V was cut back by 7 bases and J by 2 bases. CDR3 region: CASNQLAGQETQYF. The CDR3 bases are TGTGCCAGCAACCAACTAGCGGGGCAAGAGACCCAGTACTTC.

This clonotype was seen repeatedly, ten times or more. The chain recombines TRBV4-1 with TRBJ1-2; the D gene is possibly TRBD1 (5 bases). Germline-derived CDR1 and CDR2 are MGHRA and YSYEKL. Trimming cost V 1 base and J 5 bases, with 5 bases left between them. The CDR3 contains 12 residues. The CDR3 protein is CASSQAGYGYTF. The CDR3 region has the DNA TGCGCCAGCAGCCAAGCAGGGTATGGCTACACCTTC.

The chain carries TRBV19 and TRBJ1-6; D gene ambiguous. CDR1 LNHDA and CDR2 SQIVND come from the germline V gene (reference sequence). V was trimmed by 5 bases and J by 0 bases, leaving 8 bases between them. The CDR3 covers 15 residues. Here the CDR3 DNA reads TGTGCCAGTAGTGACCGCAACTCCTATAATTCACCCCTCCACTTT. Its protein is CASSDRNSYNSPLHF.

V gene TRBV15 combines with J gene TRBJ2-7, with D unresolved. The V end lost 0 bases, the J end lost 3 bases, and 3 bases lay between the germline ends. Germline V lookup: CDR1 LNHNV, CDR2 YYDKDF (reference sequence). The CDR3 is 12 amino acids. CDR3 DNA: TGTGCCACCAGCAGAGAAGGCTACGAGCAGTACTTC. It yields the protein CATSREGYEQYF.

There are a few counts of this clonotype. V gene TRBV20-1 combines with J gene TRBJ2-2; D gene uncertain. Germline V gene sequence: CDR1 DFQATT, CDR2 SNEGSKA (reference sequence). This CDR3 has 15 residues. The V gene lost 0 bases and the J gene lost 3 bases, with 11 bases spanning the gap. CDR3 sequence (DNA): TGCAGTGCTAGAGATTTGGGTGCGGACACCGGGGAGCTGTTTTTT. Translation: CSARDLGADTGELFF.

There are a few counts of this clonotype. The rearrangement links TRBV12-3 or TRBV12-4 to TRBJ2-5; 8 nucleotides align to TRBD1. Losses at the gene ends were 8 bases for V and 1 base for J; bases not matched to a gene: 9. CDR3 size: 15 residues. DNA of the CDR3: TGTGCCAGCCTCCCAACAGGGGGGCCCCAAGAGACCCAGTACTTC. It yields the protein CASLPTGGPQETQYF.

The chain is built from TRBV7-9 and TRBJ2-7; tentatively, D is TRBD1 or TRBD2 (5 bases each). This CDR3 has 11 amino acids. The V gene's germline CDR1 is SEHNR and CDR2 FQNEAQ (reference sequence). Trimming took off 11 bases at V and 2 bases at J, with 10 bases between the two ends. The CDR3 coding sequence is TGTGCCTTGGGACGCCCCTACGAGCAGTACTTC. It yields the protein CALGRPYEQYF.

The genes are TRBV5-1 and TRBJ2-1; TRBD1 matches 7 bases. Germline loops: CDR1 SGHRS, CDR2 YFSETQ. Trimming at V came to 1 base and at J to 5 bases, leaving 12 bases not matched to a gene. This CDR3 comprises 17 residues. This chain's CDR3 is CASSLILGTDFNNEQFF. In DNA form, the CDR3 reads TGCGCCAGCAGCTTGATCCTGGGGACAGACTTTAACAATGAGCAGTTCTTC.

The V call is TRBV7-2, the J call TRBJ1-3; D gene ambiguous. The V end lost 6 bases, the J end lost 0 bases, and 9 bases lay between the germline ends. The length of the CDR3 is 14 residues. Germline V gene data show CDR1 as SGHTA and CDR2 as FQGNSA. CDR3 sequence: CASSFRSSGNTIYF. The CDR3 bases are TGTGCCAGCAGTTTTCGTAGCTCTGGAAACACCATATATTTT.

This clonotype was picked up many times. The V gene is TRBV7-2, the J gene TRBJ1-3; D not certain. The ends were cut back, 1 base at V and 3 bases at J, with 10 bases in the middle. This CDR3 has 15 residues. Germline V CDR1 and CDR2: SGHTA, FQGNSA. The DNA of the CDR3 is TGTGCCAGCAGCTTAGACCCGGATAATGGAAACACCATATATTTT. It yields the protein CASSLDPDNGNTIYF. The full variable domain, with the rest looked up from reference TRBV7-2 and TRBJ1-3, is GAGVSQSPSNKVTEKGKDVELRCDPISGHTALYWYRQSLGQGLEFLIYFQGNSAPDKSGLPSDRFSAERTGGSVSTLTIQRTQQEDSAVYLCASSLDPDNGNTIYFGEGSWLTVV.

This clonotype was detected only a few times. This chain connects TRBV5-1 to TRBJ2-1; no reliable D call. CDR1 SGHRS and CDR2 YFSETQ come from the germline V gene. The ends were cut back, 1 base at V and 3 bases at J, with 11 bases in the middle. The CDR3 contains 15 residues. This CDR3 reads CASSLNTEFYNEQFF. CDR3 in DNA: TGCGCCAGCAGCTTGAATACTGAGTTCTACAATGAGCAGTTCTTC.

The gene calls are TRBV4-3 and TRBJ2-1; no reliable D call. CDR1 LGHNA and CDR2 YSLEER come from the germline V gene. V was trimmed by 0 bases and J by 0 bases, leaving 9 bases between them. The CDR3 covers 16 residues. The CDR3 loop reads CASSQEWDSSYNEQFF. CDR3 bases: TGCGCCAGCAGCCAAGAATGGGATAGCTCCTACAATGAGCAGTTCTTC.

This clonotype was counted between two and nine times. The chain combines TRBV18 with TRBJ2-7; possibly TRBD1 for D (6 bases). The germline CDR1 and CDR2 sequences are KGHSH and LQKENI. Trimming removed 6 bases at V and 6 bases at J, with 12 bases between. The CDR3 extends over 12 amino acids. CDR3 DNA sequence: TGTGCCAGCTCGTACACAGGGTTCGAGCAGTACGTC. Amino acids: CASSYTGFEQYV.

The table lists this clonotype with many counts. The chain couples TRBV10-3 to TRBJ2-5; no firm D call. V was cut by 0 bases and J by 0 bases, with 11 bases left in between. This CDR3 region has 16 residues. Germline V gives CDR1 ENHRY, CDR2 SYGVKD. DNA for the CDR3: TGTGCCATCAGTGAGTCTCAGGCCCTGTACCAAGAGACCCAGTACTTC. Its protein product is CAISESQALYQETQYF.

Only a few counts were recorded for this clonotype. This chain connects TRBV4-2 to TRBJ2-5; D gene uncertain. Deletions cut 0 bases from V and 0 bases from J, with 8 bases between. Germline loops: CDR1 LGHNA, CDR2 YNFKEQ. This CDR3 region has 15 residues. The CDR3 DNA is TGTGCCAGCAGCCAAGATAGGCTCAACCAAGAGACCCAGTACTTC. This encodes CASSQDRLNQETQYF.

This clonotype was seen once. V usage is TRBV6-1 and J usage is TRBJ1-6; 7 bases match TRBD1. CDR1 is MNHNS, CDR2 SASEGT, per germline. The CDR3 has 17 amino acids. J lost 7 bases, V lost 0 bases, and 9 bases had no gene match. CDR3 DNA sequence: TGTGCCAGCAGTGAAGCCCCGGACAGGATTTGGAATTCACCCCTCCACTTT. Amino acid sequence: CASSEAPDRIWNSPLHF.

This chain joins TRBV18 and TRBJ1-2, with unresolved D. The length of the CDR3 is 13 residues. V lost 2 bases and J lost 1, with 5 bases in between. CDR1 KGHSH and CDR2 LQKENI come from the germline V gene. The DNA for the CDR3 is TGTGCCAGCTCACCAGGGAATAACTATGGCTACACCTTC. Protein sequence: CASSPGNNYGYTF.

This CDR3 is CASSQDLGRGVPDTQYF. Written as DNA, the CDR3 is TGTGCCAGCAGCCAAGATTTGGGCAGGGGAGTGCCAGATACGCAGTATTTT. V gene TRBV3-1 combines with J gene TRBJ2-3; D might be TRBD1 (6 bases). CDR3 length equals 17 residues. The germline gives CDR1 LGHDT, CDR2 YNNKEL (reference sequence). Trimming removed 0 bases from V and 4 bases from J, with 17 bases in between.

The count of this clonotype is one. This may stem from a read error, because a much larger clone lies one nucleotide away. V gene TRBV25-1 combines with J gene TRBJ2-5; maybe TRBD2 (6 bases). From germline, CDR1 is MGHDK and CDR2 SYGVNS. CDR3 length: 16 residues. The CDR3: CASSAPTMGPGENQYF. The CDR3 bases are TGTGCCAGCAGCGCACCTACAATGGGGCCGGGGGAGAACCAGTACTTC.

This clonotype was seen repeatedly, ten times or more. The CDR3 protein is CASSLTGPIGDTQYF. The CDR3 DNA sequence: TGCGCCAGCAGCTTAACAGGGCCGATAGGAGATACGCAGTATTTT. The chain has TRBV5-1 and TRBJ2-3; a possible D gene is TRBD1 (6 bases). V lost 2 bases to trimming and J lost 5 bases, with 15 bases between them. CDR1 SGHRS and CDR2 YFSETQ come from the germline V gene. This CDR3 spans 15 amino acids.

The chain has TRBV29-1 and TRBJ2-1, with 10 nucleotides matching TRBD2. The V and J ends lost 7 bases and 1 base, in that order; junction bases with no gene match: 10. CDR3 length: 16 residues. CDR1 SQVTM and CDR2 ANQGSEA come from the germline V gene. This CDR3 is CSDSSGSGGSYNEQFF. The CDR3 region has the DNA TGCAGCGACAGCTCCGGTAGCGGGGGGTCCTACAATGAGCAGTTCTTC.

The V and J genes are TRBV3-1 and TRBJ1-1, with D maybe TRBD1 (5 bases). The CDR3 has 15 amino acids. Trimming shortened V by 3 bases and J by 6 bases, and 17 bases separated the two germline ends. Germline V gives CDR1 LGHDT, CDR2 YNNKEL (reference sequence). In DNA form, the CDR3 reads TGTGCCAGCAGCCACGAAGGGGCGCGGGCCTCTGAAGCTTTCTTT. The encoded protein is CASSHEGARASEAFF. The full variable domain, its missing parts supplied by reference TRBV3-1 and TRBJ1-1, is DTAVSQTPKYLVTQMGNDKSIKCEQNLGHDTMYWYKQDSKKFLKIMFSYNNKELIINETVPNRFSPKSPDKAHLNLHINSLELGDSAVYFCASSHEGARASEAFFGQGTRLTVV.

V usage is TRBV7-2 and J usage is TRBJ1-6; D gene ambiguous. Per the germline V gene, CDR1 is SGHTA and CDR2 is FQGNSA. This CDR3 spans 14 amino acids. Deletions cut 5 bases from V and 9 bases from J, with 14 bases between. As DNA, the CDR3 is TGTGCCAGCAGCCCCACCCAGCCGGTTTCACCCCTCCACTTT. Protein sequence: CASSPTQPVSPLHF.

The chain combines TRBV6-1 with TRBJ1-5; 8 bases agree with TRBD1. The CDR3 is 16 residues long. Germline V gives CDR1 MNHNS, CDR2 SASEGT. After removal of 6 bases from V and 4 bases from J, the junction contained 11 bases not matched to a gene. For the CDR3, the DNA is TGTGCCAGCAGAACGCGCAGGGGGCATCGAAATCAGCCCCAGCATTTT. Residues: CASRTRRGHRNQPQHF.